The 16 T cell receptor beta chains presented below share a single source sample, sequenced in a study of CD8+CD57+ T cells in acquired aplastic anemia. Genomic DNA provided the template from which TCR beta VDJ and CDR3 profiles were obtained. MiXCR, applied by TCRdb to the reads, yields one record per CDR3 protein. The sample carries 150,000 to 200,000 distinct CDR3 sequences, around 65% recorded once. The sequencing sample was made of sorted CD4+, CD8+, or CD8+CD57+ T cells (not recorded which) from PBMCs. These receptors were collected from a human donor with severe aplastic anemia or a healthy control (not recorded which).

This clonotype showed up just a few times. The chain has TRBV25-1 and TRBJ2-5; a weak D match, TRBD2 (6 bases). Deletions cut 2 bases from V and 1 base from J, with 17 bases between. Germline-derived CDR1 and CDR2 are MGHDK and SYGVNS. The CDR3 length is 17 residues. The CDR3 reads CASSEPERALIQETQYF. Here the CDR3 DNA reads TGTGCCAGCAGTGAACCCGAGCGGGCTCTAATCCAAGAGACCCAGTACTTC.

The chain links TRBV5-1 to TRBJ2-7; D unresolved. Germline CDR1 reads SGHRS; CDR2 reads YFSETQ. This CDR3 has 13 residues. Between the trimmed V and J ends, which lost 1 base and 3 bases, there was a span of 8 bases. The CDR3 region has the DNA TGCGCCAGCAGCTTGCAGGCGTTCTACGAGCAGTACTTC. Its translation: CASSLQAFYEQYF.

This rearrangement joins TRBV12-3 or TRBV12-4 to TRBJ2-2, with 8 bases aligning to TRBD2. The CDR3 extends over 15 amino acids. Losses at the gene ends were 7 bases for V and 1 base for J; bases not matched to a gene: 5. The CDR3 DNA follows: TGTGCCAGCACGGGGGGGGCTCGGAACACCGGGGAGCTGTTTTTT. It encodes CASTGGARNTGELFF.

In this sample, this clonotype turned up a few times. The V and J genes are TRBV7-2 and TRBJ1-5; 8 bases line up with TRBD1. Germline-derived CDR1 and CDR2 are SGHTA and FQGNSA. The CDR3 sequence is 12 residues long. V was pared by 3 bases and J by 10 bases, with 2 bases of the junction left unmatched. The CDR3 sequence is CASSFDRGPQHF. DNA for the CDR3: TGTGCCAGCAGCTTTGACAGGGGACCCCAGCATTTT.

Regarding this clonotype: Since the CDR3 does not end with the conserved phenylalanine or tryptophan, this likely comes from a read error. The DNA is left out, because the CDR3 cannot be placed on it with certainty; the CDR3 is given as TCRdb lists it. The gene calls are TRBV2 and TRBJ2-5; the table's TRBD2 call for D was not verified on the DNA. Germline-derived CDR1 and CDR2 are SNHLY and FYNNEI. Both ends counted, the CDR3 spans 15 residues. This chain's CDR3 is CASRGLLAGAPGGLA.

At least ten counts were recorded for this clonotype. CDR3 sequence reads: CASSPGWQGMNTEAFF. The CDR3 DNA follows: TGTGCCAGCAGCCCCGGGTGGCAGGGAATGAACACTGAAGCTTTCTTT. The chain combines TRBV12-3 or TRBV12-4 with TRBJ1-1; D might be TRBD1 (5 bases). The CDR3 is 16 amino acids. V dropped 6 bases and J dropped 0 bases, with 17 bases sitting between them.

This chain links TRBV24-1 with TRBJ1-2; D is perhaps TRBD1 (6 bases). Trimming removed 3 bases from V and 8 bases from J, with 15 bases in between. This CDR3 spans 14 amino acids. In germline, CDR1 is KGHDR, CDR2 SFDVKD. In nucleotides, the CDR3 is TGTGCCACCAGTGATCCCCGAGGGACAAGGGGCTACACCTTC. It yields the protein CATSDPRGTRGYTF.

The rearrangement uses TRBV7-3 and TRBJ2-3; 12 bases are shared with TRBD2. The CDR3 has 16 amino acids. The germline CDR1 and CDR2 sequences are SGHTA and FQGTGA. With 5 bases clipped from V and 6 bases from J, the junction kept 9 bases outside the gene matches. The CDR3 spells CASSVRLAGAVDTQYF. In nucleotides, the CDR3 is TGTGCCAGCAGCGTGCGACTAGCGGGAGCCGTGGATACGCAGTATTTT.

The rearrangement joins TRBV20-1 to TRBJ1-5; the D is unclear. The CDR3 is 12 amino acids. Looked up from germline, CDR1 is DFQATT and CDR2 is SNEGSKA (reference sequence). Trimming left V 4 bases short and J 4 bases short, with 8 bases between. The CDR3 here is CSANRANQPQHF. The CDR3 DNA reads as TGCAGTGCTAACCGGGCTAATCAGCCCCAGCATTTT.

In its sample, this clonotype was seen a few times. V gene TRBV10-3 combines with J gene TRBJ2-5; D is possibly TRBD2 (7 bases). Germline values: CDR1 ENHRY, CDR2 SYGVKD. The CDR3 has 15 residues. Trimming removed 4 bases at V and 4 bases at J, with 16 bases between. DNA of the CDR3: TGTGCCATCAGTGGGATCGGGGGGCTGCGAGAGACCCAGTACTTC. It codes for CAISGIGGLRETQYF.

The J gene is TRBJ2-7, the V gene TRBV15; possibly TRBD2 for D (6 bases). Deletions cut 0 bases from V and 6 bases from J, with 9 bases between. The CDR3 totals 13 residues. Germline V gene lookup returns CDR1 LNHNV and CDR2 YYDKDF (reference sequence). DNA for the CDR3: TGTGCCACCAGCAGAGATCTGGAGGGCGAGCAGTACTTC. Its translation is CATSRDLEGEQYF. Supplemented by reference TRBV15 and TRBJ2-7, the full variable domain reads DAMVIQNPRYQVTQFGKPVTLSCSQTLNHNVMYWYQQKSSQAPKLLFHYYDKDFNNEADTPDNFQSRRPNTSFCFLDIRSPGLGDTAMYLCATSRDLEGEQYFGPGTRLTVT.

The V gene is TRBV10-2, the J gene TRBJ2-7, with 7 bases aligning to TRBD2. The CDR3 contains 16 residues. Germline assignment: CDR1 WSHSY and CDR2 SAAADI. V shed 6 bases, J shed 3 bases, and the junction held 14 bases outside the gene matches. CDR3 bases: TGCGCCAGCAGCGGAGTCGCTAGCGGAAGACTCTACGAGCAGTACTTC. Residues: CASSGVASGRLYEQYF.

The sample holds many counts of this clonotype. The CDR3 loop is CASSLKAGEAFF. The DNA for the CDR3 is TGTGCCAGCAGCTTAAAGGCTGGGGAAGCTTTCTTT. V gene TRBV7-6 combines with J gene TRBJ1-1; D remains unclear. This CDR3 has 12 amino acids. CDR1 is SGHVS and CDR2 is FNYEAQ in the germline V gene. Trimming left V 2 bases short and J 8 bases short, with 9 bases between.

This clonotype was seen a few times. The genes are TRBV2 and TRBJ2-1, with D unclear. The CDR3 covers 15 residues. With 3 bases removed from V and 7 bases from J, the gap between germline ends came to 16 bases. Looked up from germline, CDR1 is SNHLY and CDR2 is FYNNEI. The CDR3 reads CASSEQALGMNEQFF. As DNA, the CDR3 is TGTGCCAGCAGTGAGCAGGCGCTGGGGATGAATGAGCAGTTCTTC.

V usage is TRBV29-1 and J usage is TRBJ2-7; possibly TRBD2 for D (6 bases). This CDR3 comprises 13 residues. V was cut by 6 bases and J by 2 bases, with 14 bases left in between. Germline lookup yields CDR1 SQVTM and CDR2 ANQGSEA. The CDR3: CSVRRAGTYEQYF. The CDR3 nucleotides read TGCAGCGTCCGTAGGGCGGGAACCTACGAGCAGTACTTC.

The V and J genes are TRBV7-9 and TRBJ2-3, with 7 nucleotides matching TRBD2. CDR1 is SEHNR and CDR2 is FQNEAQ in the germline V gene (reference sequence). The CDR3 runs 15 residues. With V trimmed by 6 bases and J by 6 bases, 12 bases remained unmatched. This CDR3 reads CASSSIGEGRDTQYF. For the CDR3, the DNA is TGTGCCAGCAGTTCGATCGGGGAGGGGCGCGATACGCAGTATTTT.